Listed below are T cell receptor beta chains from one sample, sequenced in a study of cytomegalovirus exposure and HLA in healthy donors. Generated by immunoSEQ multiplex PCR, the TCRdb table keeps only in-frame clones and is missing some. The data hold over 75,000 clones, with about four fifths observed a single time. Sequencing was done on a sample of PBMCs. The receptors were sampled from a young woman in good health and CMV-seropositive. The CDR3 runs from the conserved cysteine through the conserved F or W. The D gene is left open where the match is weak. The size field is filled for only some rows; it gives once, few, many or a size class.

>.|TRBJ2-3|TRBD1|TRBV5-1
TGCGCCAGCAGCTTGGAGGGACAGCAGAATACGCAGTATTTT
CASSLEGQQNTQYF
>.|TRBJ2-7|TRBD2|TRBV5-1
TGCGCCAGCAGAAGCGGGAGTTCGTACGAGCAGTACTTC
CASRSGSSYEQYF
>.|TRBJ2-2|.|TRBV5-1
TGCGCCAGCAGCTTCACAGGTCCGGGGGCCGGGGAGCTGTTTTTT
CASSFTGPGAGELFF
>once|TRBJ2-1|.|TRBV7-8
TGTGCCAGCAGCTTAGCGGGAAGGGGTCTTCATGAGCAGTTCTTC
CASSLAGRGLHEQFF
>.|TRBJ2-7|TRBD2|TRBV11-2
TGTGCCAGCAGTCCGGGGGGGGACTACGAGCAGTACTTC
CASSPGGDYEQYF
>.|TRBJ1-1|.|TRBV6-5
TGTGCCAGCAGTTACCAGGGTAGCACTGAAGCTTTCTTT
CASSYQGSTEAFF
>few|TRBJ1-2|TRBD1|TRBV4-2
TGTGCCAGCAGCCCCAGCGACAGGGCCGGCTATGGCTACACCTTC
CASSPSDRAGYGYTF
>few|TRBJ1-1|.|TRBV14
TGTGCCAGCAGCCACCCTCCAGGGGTATCAGGGATGAACACTGAAGCTTTCTTT
CASSHPPGVSGMNTEAFF
>.|TRBJ2-7|.|TRBV2
TGTGCCAGCAACACAGGGTACGAGCAGTACTTC
CASNTGYEQYF
>.|TRBJ1-5|.|TRBV6-1
TGTGCCAGCTTGATTGTCCAGGGGTGGAATCAGCCCCAGCATTTT
CASLIVQGWNQPQHF
>few|TRBJ2-3|TRBD2|TRBV29-1
TGCAGCGTTGATCCCTTAGCGGGGGGCACAGATACGCAGTATTTT
CSVDPLAGGTDTQYF
>.|TRBJ2-7|TRBD2|TRBV6-1
TGTGCCAGCCCAGGGGTGTCACTAGCGGGGATAAAGCAGTACTTC
CASPGVSLAGIKQYF
>.|TRBJ1-4|.|TRBV7-9
TGTGCCAGCAGCTCCCCATCGGGGACTAATGAAAAACTGTTTTTT
CASSSPSGTNEKLFF
>.|TRBJ2-3|TRBD2|TRBV15
TGTGCCACCGGCAGACTAGCGGTTGGCACAGATACGCAGTATTTT
CATGRLAVGTDTQYF
>.|TRBJ2-4|.|TRBV27
TGTGCCAGCAGGGGGGCGGCCAAAAACATTCAGTACTTC
CASRGAAKNIQYF
>.|TRBJ2-1|TRBD2|TRBV25-1
TGTGCCAGCAGTGAGGGGCATCTAGCGGGAGTCGATGAGCAGTTCTTC
CASSEGHLAGVDEQFF
>.|TRBJ1-1|.|TRBV30
TGTGCCTGGAGTGCAGGGGCTAACACTGAAGCTTTCTTT
CAWSAGANTEAFF
>.|TRBJ2-1|TRBD1|TRBV7-8
TGTGCCAGCAGCTTTGCAGGGGGTTCGCACAATGAGCAGTTCTTC
CASSFAGGSHNEQFF
>.|TRBJ1-1|.|TRBV7-3
TGTGCCAGCAGCTCCTCCTCAGGGCTTGAAGCTTTCTTT
CASSSSSGLEAFF
>.|TRBJ2-2|TRBD1|TRBV6-5
TGTGCCAGCAGTGGGGACAGGATAACAGTCGGGGAGCTGTTTTTT
CASSGDRITVGELFF
>.|TRBJ2-7|.|TRBV5-1
TGCGCCAGCAGCCAAGGGACTCGGCGGGGGCCGGGCCACGAGCAGTACTTC
CASSQGTRRGPGHEQYF
>once|TRBJ2-5|.|TRBV25-1
TGTGCCAGCAGTGAACCAGGGTTGCAGACCCAGTACTTC
CASSEPGLQTQYF
>.|TRBJ2-2|TRBD1|TRBV25-1
TGTGCCAGCAGTGAATATAGCCAGGGGGATCACGGGGAGCTGTTTTTT
CASSEYSQGDHGELFF
>few|TRBJ1-1|TRBD1|TRBV4-1
TGCGCCAGCAGCCAGGGGACAGGGGGTAGGACTGAAGCTTTCTTT
CASSQGTGGRTEAFF
>once|TRBJ2-7|.|TRBV11-2
TGTGCCAGCAGCTTAGGAATCAGGAGCGGACGGACCTACGAGCAGTACTTC
CASSLGIRSGRTYEQYF
>.|TRBJ2-3|TRBD2|TRBV7-8
TGTGCCAGCAGCTTAACCCTAGCGGGCACAGATACGCAGTATTTT
CASSLTLAGTDTQYF
>once|TRBJ2-1|TRBD2|TRBV7-3
TGTGCCAGCAGCTTAACGGGACTAGACATTAATGAGCAGTTCTTC
CASSLTGLDINEQFF
>.|TRBJ1-2|TRBD1|TRBV7-7
TGTGCTAGCAGCCCCCACCCCCTGACAGGGCTCTATGGCTACACCTTC
CASSPHPLTGLYGYTF
>.|TRBJ2-1|.|TRBV5-1
TGCGCCAGCAGCTTCGCTAATAATGAGCAGTTCTTC
CASSFANNEQFF